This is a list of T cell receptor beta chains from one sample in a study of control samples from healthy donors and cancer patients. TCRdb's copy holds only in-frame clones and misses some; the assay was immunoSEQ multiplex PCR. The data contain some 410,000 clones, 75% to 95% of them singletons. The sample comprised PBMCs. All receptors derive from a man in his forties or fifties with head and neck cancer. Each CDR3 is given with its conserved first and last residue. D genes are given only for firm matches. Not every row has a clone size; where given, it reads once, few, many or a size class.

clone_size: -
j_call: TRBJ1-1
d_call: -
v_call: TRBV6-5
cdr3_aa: CASSYTGEDTEAFF
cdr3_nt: TGTGCCAGCAGTTACACGGGAGAGGACACTGAAGCTTTCTTT

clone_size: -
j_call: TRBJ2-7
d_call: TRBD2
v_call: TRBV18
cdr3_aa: CASSPVSTSVSGEQYF
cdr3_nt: TGTGCCAGCTCACCAGTTTCGACTAGCGTTTCGGGCGAGCAGTACTTC

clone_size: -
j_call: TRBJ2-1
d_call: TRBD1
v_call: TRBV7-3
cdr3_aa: CASSAQGTGGLDEQFF
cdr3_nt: TGTGCCAGCAGCGCCCAGGGGACAGGGGGTTTGGATGAGCAGTTCTTC

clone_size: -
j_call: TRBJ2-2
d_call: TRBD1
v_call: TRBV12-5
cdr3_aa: CASGPGRGQVGELFF
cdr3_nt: TGTGCTAGTGGTCCGGGAAGGGGGCAGGTCGGGGAGCTGTTTTTT

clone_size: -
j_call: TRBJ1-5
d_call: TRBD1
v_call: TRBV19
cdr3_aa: CASSGTGVQPQHF
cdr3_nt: TGTGCCAGTAGCGGGACAGGGGTTCAGCCCCAGCATTTT

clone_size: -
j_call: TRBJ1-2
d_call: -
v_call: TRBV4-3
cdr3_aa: CASSRQASLYGYTF
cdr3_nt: TGCGCCAGCAGCCGACAGGCCAGCCTTTATGGCTACACCTTC

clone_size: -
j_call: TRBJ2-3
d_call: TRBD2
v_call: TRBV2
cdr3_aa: CASRGTSHPDTQYF
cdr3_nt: TGTGCCAGCAGAGGGACTAGTCATCCAGATACGCAGTATTTT

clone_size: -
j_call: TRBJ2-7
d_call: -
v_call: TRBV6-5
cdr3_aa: CASIPSRNSYEQYF
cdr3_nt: TGTGCCAGCATCCCGTCCCGGAACTCCTACGAGCAGTACTTC

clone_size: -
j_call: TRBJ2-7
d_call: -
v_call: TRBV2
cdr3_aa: CASRRLGSYEQYF
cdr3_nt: TGTGCCAGCAGGCGACTAGGCTCCTACGAGCAGTACTTC

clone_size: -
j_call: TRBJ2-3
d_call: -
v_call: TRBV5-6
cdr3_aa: CASSLRVNPDTDTQYF
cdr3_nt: TGTGCCAGCAGCCTCCGGGTCAACCCCGACACAGATACGCAGTATTTT

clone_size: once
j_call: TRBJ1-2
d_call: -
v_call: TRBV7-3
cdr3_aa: CASSLQPNYGYTF
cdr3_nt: TGTGCCAGCAGCTTGCAGCCCAACTATGGCTACACCTTC

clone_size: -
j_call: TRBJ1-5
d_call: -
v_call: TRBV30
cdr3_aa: CAWSTLEGNQPQHF
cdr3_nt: TGTGCCTGGAGCACCTTGGAGGGCAATCAGCCCCAGCATTTT

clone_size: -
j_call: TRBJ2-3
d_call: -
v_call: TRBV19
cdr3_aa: CASNRGATPPDTQYF
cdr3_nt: TGTGCCAGTAACCGGGGGGCAACACCCCCAGATACGCAGTATTTT

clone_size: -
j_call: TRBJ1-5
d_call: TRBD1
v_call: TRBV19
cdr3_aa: CASSRDSGDSNQPQHF
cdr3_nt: TGTGCCAGTAGCCGGGACAGCGGGGATAGCAATCAGCCCCAGCATTTT

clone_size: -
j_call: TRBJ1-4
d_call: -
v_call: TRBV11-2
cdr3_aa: CASSPFPDRGEKLFF
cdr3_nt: TGTGCCAGCAGCCCTTTCCCAGATCGAGGGGAAAAACTGTTTTTT

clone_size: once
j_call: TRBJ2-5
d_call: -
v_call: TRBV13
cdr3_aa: CASSLTGAGETQYF
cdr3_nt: TGTGCCAGCAGCTTAACCGGGGCAGGCGAGACCCAGTACTTC

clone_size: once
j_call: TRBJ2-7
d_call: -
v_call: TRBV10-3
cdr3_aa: CAISDSSYEQYF
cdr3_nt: TGTGCCATCAGTGACAGTTCCTACGAGCAGTACTTC

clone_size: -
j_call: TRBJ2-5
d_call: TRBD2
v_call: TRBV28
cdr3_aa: CASSSPGGGLETQYF
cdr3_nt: TGTGCCAGCAGTTCCCCGGGCGGGGGTTTAGAGACCCAGTACTTC

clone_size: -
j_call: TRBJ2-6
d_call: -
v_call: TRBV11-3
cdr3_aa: CASSSRGANVLTF
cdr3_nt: TGTGCCAGCAGCTCACGGGGGGCCAACGTCCTGACTTTC

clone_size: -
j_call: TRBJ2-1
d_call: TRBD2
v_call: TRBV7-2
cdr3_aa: CASSRGGSGSNEQFF
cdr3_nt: TGTGCCAGCAGCCGCGGGGGTAGCGGGAGTAATGAGCAGTTCTTC

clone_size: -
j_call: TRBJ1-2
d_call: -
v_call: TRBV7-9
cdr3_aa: CASSLAEAPRYGYTF
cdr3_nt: TGTGCCAGCAGCTTAGCGGAGGCTCCGAGGTATGGCTACACCTTC

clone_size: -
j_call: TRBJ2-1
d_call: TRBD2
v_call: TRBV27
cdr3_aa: CASTPGLAGDEQFF
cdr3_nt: TGTGCCAGCACCCCCGGACTAGCGGGAGATGAGCAGTTCTTC

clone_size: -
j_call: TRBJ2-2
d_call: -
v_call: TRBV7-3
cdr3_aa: CASSLKGTGTGELFF
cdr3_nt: TGTGCCAGCAGCTTAAAGGGGACTGGCACCGGGGAGCTGTTTTTT

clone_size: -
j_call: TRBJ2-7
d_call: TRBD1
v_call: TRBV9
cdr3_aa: CASSDGTGGYYEQYF
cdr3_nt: TGTGCCAGCAGCGACGGGACAGGGGGCTACTACGAGCAGTACTTC

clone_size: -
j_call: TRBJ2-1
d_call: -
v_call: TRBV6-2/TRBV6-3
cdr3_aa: CASSLDRYNEQFF
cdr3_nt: TGTGCCAGCAGCCTGGATCGCTACAATGAGCAGTTCTTC

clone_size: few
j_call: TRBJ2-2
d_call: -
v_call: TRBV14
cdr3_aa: CASSQQGITGELFF
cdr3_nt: TGTGCCAGCAGCCAACAAGGGATCACCGGGGAGCTGTTTTTT

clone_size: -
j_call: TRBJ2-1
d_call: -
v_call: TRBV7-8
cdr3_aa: CASSLGQINEQFF
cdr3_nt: TGTGCCAGCAGCTTAGGACAGATTAATGAGCAGTTCTTC

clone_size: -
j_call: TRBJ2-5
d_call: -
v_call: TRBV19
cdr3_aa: CASSVQETQYF
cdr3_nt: TGTGCCAGTAGTGTGCAAGAGACCCAGTACTTC

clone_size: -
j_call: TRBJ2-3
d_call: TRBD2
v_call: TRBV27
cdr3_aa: CASSLAGDFASTDTQYF
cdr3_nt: TGTGCCAGCAGTTTAGCGGGAGATTTTGCTAGCACAGATACGCAGTATTTT

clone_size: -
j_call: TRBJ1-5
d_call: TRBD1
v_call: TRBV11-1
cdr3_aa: CASSLGGQGNQPQHF
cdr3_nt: TGTGCCAGCAGCTTAGGGGGACAGGGGAATCAGCCCCAGCATTTT

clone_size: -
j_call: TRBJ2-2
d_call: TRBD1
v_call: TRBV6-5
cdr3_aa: CASRGDSNTGELFF
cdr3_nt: TGTGCCAGCAGGGGGGACAGCAACACCGGGGAGCTGTTTTTT

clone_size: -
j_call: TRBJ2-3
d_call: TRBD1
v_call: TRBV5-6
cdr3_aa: CASSAETGASTDTQYF
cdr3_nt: TGTGCCAGCAGCGCCGAGACAGGGGCCTCTACAGATACGCAGTATTTT

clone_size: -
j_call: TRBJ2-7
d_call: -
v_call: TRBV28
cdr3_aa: CASSLRSGYEQYF
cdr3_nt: TGTGCCAGCAGTTTACGCTCAGGTTACGAGCAGTACTTC

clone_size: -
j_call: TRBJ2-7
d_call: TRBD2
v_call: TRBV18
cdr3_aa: CASSPSLAGVYYEQYF
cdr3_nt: TGTGCCAGCTCACCTTCACTAGCGGGAGTATATTACGAGCAGTACTTC

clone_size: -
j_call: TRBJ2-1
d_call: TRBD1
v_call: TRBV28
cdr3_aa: CASSGTGGNSKSSYNEQFF
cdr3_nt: TGTGCCAGCAGCGGGACAGGGGGAAATTCAAAGAGCTCCTACAATGAGCAGTTCTTC

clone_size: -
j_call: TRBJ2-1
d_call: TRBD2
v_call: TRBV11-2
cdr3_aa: CASSSADIAGGWYNEQFF
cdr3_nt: TGTGCCAGCAGCTCCGCAGATATAGCGGGAGGGTGGTACAATGAGCAGTTCTTC

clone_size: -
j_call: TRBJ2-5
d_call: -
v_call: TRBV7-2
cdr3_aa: CASSRGPAEETQYF
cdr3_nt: TGTGCCAGCAGCCGCGGACCGGCTGAGGAGACCCAGTACTTC

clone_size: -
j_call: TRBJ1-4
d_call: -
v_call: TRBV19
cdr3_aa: CASSVARQLNEKLFF
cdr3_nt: TGTGCCAGTAGTGTCGCTCGGCAGCTTAATGAAAAACTGTTTTTT

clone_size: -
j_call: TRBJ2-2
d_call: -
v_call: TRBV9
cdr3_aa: CASSVGQISGELFF
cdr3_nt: TGTGCCAGCAGCGTCGGACAGATCTCCGGGGAGCTGTTTTTT